This T cell receptor (beta chain) was sequenced during a study of shared T cell receptors in the human thymus. Measured with immunoSEQ multiplex PCR; TCRdb has only the in-frame clones, and not every one. The sample has more than 550,000 clones; approximately 85% are singletons. The data also belong to a second study, concerning human thymus T cells. That paper states: Serving as donors were healthy Finnish infants, each of whom was having open corrective surgery for congenital heart defects. The thymus was resected at corrective cardiac surgery. Repertoires from thymus and blood appeared to show biased V and J gene usage. Unrelated individuals had highly overlapping thymic repertoires, as reported in related research.

The sample taken for sequencing was thymocytes. The sequence came from a girl under three years old with a congenital heart defect.

The CDR3, as DNA: TGTGCCAGCACCGGACTAGCGCGGGAGCAAGAGACCCAGTACTTC. Its translation: CASTGLAREQETQYF. The J gene is TRBJ2-5, the V gene TRBV6-6, with 9 bases matching TRBD2. The J segment lost 2 bases and the V segment lost 7 bases, leaving 8 bases of the junction unmatched. CDR1 is MNHNY and CDR2 is SVGAGI in the germline V gene (reference sequence). The CDR3 sequence is 15 residues long.